A selection of T cell receptor beta chains follows, all from one sample in a study of Graves' ophthalmopathy and Graves' hyperthyroidism. TCRdb redid the calling of the multiplex PCR reads with MiXCR, one entry per CDR3 protein. The sample shows about 740,000 distinct CDR3 sequences, 40% of them seen only once. Sequenced material: peripheral blood. Source of these receptors: an adult man with Graves' ophthalmopathy. CDR3s include the opening cysteine and the closing phenylalanine or tryptophan. The D gene is left open where the match is weak. Size is stated for part of the rows, as once, few or many counts, or as a class when the clone is expanded.

v_call	clone_size	d_call	j_call	cdr3_nt	cdr3_aa
TRBV29-1	-	-	TRBJ2-5	TGCAGCGTGGAGACCTCGGGAGTAGAGACCCAGTACTTC	CSVETSGVETQYF
TRBV7-2	-	TRBD1	TRBJ2-4	TGTGCCAGCAGCGCAGGGTGGCGGACAGGGTGGTACTTC	CASSAGWRTGWYF
TRBV7-9	-	TRBD1	TRBJ1-2	TGTGCCAGCAGACCACCGGGACAGGGGGCTCACTATGGCTACACCTTC	CASRPPGQGAHYGYTF
TRBV7-9	-	-	TRBJ1-1	TGCGCCAGCAGCCAAGAGGGGGAGAACACTGAAGCTTTCTTT	CASSQEGENTEAFF
TRBV20-1	-	-	TRBJ1-6	TGCAGTGGTAGAGATCAGTTTTCCCTCCACTTT	CSGRDQFSLHF
TRBV24-1	many	TRBD2	TRBJ2-5	TGTGCCACCAGTGATTTCAGGGGACCGGGACTAGCGATAGAGACCCAGTACTTC	CATSDFRGPGLAIETQYF
TRBV6-5	few	TRBD1	TRBJ1-2	TGTGCCAGCAGCGAGGGACAGGGACCATATGGCTACACCTTC	CASSEGQGPYGYTF
TRBV7-9	-	-	TRBJ1-5	TGTGCCAGCAGCTTAGGTTCAGGGTCAGCTAATCAGCCCCAGCATTTT	CASSLGSGSANQPQHF
TRBV7-8	few	-	TRBJ1-2	TGTGCCAGCAGCGTCGCAGGGAGCTATGGCTACACCTTC	CASSVAGSYGYTF
TRBV19	few	-	TRBJ2-2	TGTGCCAGTAGCCCCAAGGGTTTGGGGACCGGGGAGCTGTTTTTT	CASSPKGLGTGELFF
TRBV9	-	TRBD2	TRBJ2-7	TGTGCCAGCAGCGGGACTAGCGGAGAGTCCTACGAGCAGTACTTC	CASSGTSGESYEQYF
TRBV10-3	-	-	TRBJ1-3	TGTGCCATCAGTGAGAGAGGGAGGCGAAACACCATATATTTT	CAISERGRRNTIYF
TRBV14	many	-	TRBJ1-6	TGTGCCAGCAGCCAATTCGTCAGGGGCTCTACAAATAATTCACCCCTCCACTTT	CASSQFVRGSTNNSPLHF
TRBV14	-	-	TRBJ2-7	TGTGCCAGCAGCCAAGCAAGTCTGTACGAGCAGTACTTC	CASSQASLYEQYF
TRBV4-1	few	-	TRBJ1-3	TGCGCCAGCAGCCAAGATAGGCTAAACACCATATATTTT	CASSQDRLNTIYF
TRBV5-1	many	TRBD1	TRBJ2-7	TGCGCCAGCCGTACAGGGGCCGACGAGCAGTACTTC	CASRTGADEQYF
TRBV24-1	once	TRBD1	TRBJ2-1	TGTGCCACCAGTGACGCCGGGACAGGGTTACACAATGAGCAGTTCTTC	CATSDAGTGLHNEQFF
TRBV27	once	TRBD2	TRBJ2-2	TGTGCCAGCAGCTATTACCCTACTAGCGGGAGGGCCATCGGGGAGCTGTTTTTT	CASSYYPTSGRAIGELFF
TRBV19	-	TRBD1	TRBJ2-7	TGTGCCAGTAGTATGGTCTCGGGACAGCCGGGGTCCAACGAGCAGTACTTC	CASSMVSGQPGSNEQYF
TRBV7-9	-	-	TRBJ2-2	TGTGCCAGCAGCCCTGGGGGCGGGAGCTTCCGGGAGCTGTTTTTT	CASSPGGGSFRELFF
TRBV11-2	few	TRBD1	TRBJ2-7	TGTGCCAGCGGATTCCGGGACAGGGTTGTCGACGAGCAGTACTTC	CASGFRDRVVDEQYF
TRBV25-1	many	-	TRBJ1-2	TGTGCCAGCAGTGAATTCGGGGCTGGCTACACCTTC	CASSEFGAGYTF
TRBV13	few	-	TRBJ2-7	TGTGCCAGCAGCCGCCAACCACCAGGCAGCTACGAGCAGTACTTC	CASSRQPPGSYEQYF
TRBV6-6	few	-	TRBJ1-1	TGTGCCAGCAGTTACGATACAGGTGAAGCTTTCTTT	CASSYDTGEAFF
TRBV29-1	many	-	TRBJ1-1	TGCAGCGTTGATGGCTCCACGCGGGACACTGAAGCTTTCTTT	CSVDGSTRDTEAFF
TRBV3-1	-	-	TRBJ2-7	TGTGCCAGCAGCCAAGGGGTCCTGATCCCGTACTTC	CASSQGVLIPYF
TRBV5-6	-	TRBD1	TRBJ1-2	TGTGCCAGCAACGGACAGGGGGCCGGCTATGGCTACACCTTC	CASNGQGAGYGYTF
TRBV2	-	-	TRBJ2-5	TGTGCCAGCACCATCCTTGAGGGGGAGACCCAGTACTTC	CASTILEGETQYF
TRBV5-4	few	TRBD1	TRBJ2-5	TGTGCCAGCAGCTTTGACAGGGGATACCAAGAGACCCAGTACTTC	CASSFDRGYQETQYF
TRBV10-3	-	-	TRBJ2-5	TGTGCCATCAGAAGCTTAAAAGAGACCCAGTACTTC	CAIRSLKETQYF
TRBV12-3/TRBV12-4	-	TRBD1	TRBJ1-6	TGTGCCAGCAGATCTACCGGGACAGCCCTCCACTTT	CASRSTGTALHF
TRBV20-1	-	TRBD1	TRBJ1-1	TGCAGTGCTAGAGGGACAGGGGGCACCACTGAAGCTTTCTTT	CSARGTGGTTEAFF
TRBV25-1	many	-	TRBJ1-1	TGTGCCAGCATCAGAGGGGTTGAAGCTTTCTTT	CASIRGVEAFF
TRBV25-1	-	-	TRBJ1-6	TGTGCCAGCAGGGGAGATGCAGGGTTGTCACCCCTCCACTTT	CASRGDAGLSPLHF
TRBV7-9	-	TRBD1	TRBJ2-7	TGTGCCAGCAGCTTGGATCTGAGGGACAGGGACTACGAGCAGTACTTC	CASSLDLRDRDYEQYF